The clone carrying this T cell receptor (beta chain) was found once. Libraries were prepared by immunoSEQ multiplex PCR; TCRdb keeps only in-frame clonotypes and omits some of them. The sample records over 10,000 clones, around nine tenths being singletons. This sample is drawn from a study of blood T cell dynamics during melanoma immunotherapy. Time point specified: week 3, after first cycle of checkpoint inhibitor. One draw preceded checkpoint blockade; another followed its first cycle at week 3. The TCR sequence derives from a human donor with melanoma. The specimen was effector memory CD8+ T cells from blood, collected from a patient treated with checkpoint blockade.

This chain's CDR3 is CATSMGLLAGEDTDTQYF. DNA for the CDR3: TGTGCCACCAGCATGGGCTTACTAGCGGGAGAGGACACAGATACGCAGTATTTT. The gene calls are TRBV15 and TRBJ2-3, with TRBD2 matching over 11 bases. The CDR3 consists of 18 residues. V dropped 4 bases and J dropped 2; count of bases not matched to a gene: 11. The germline V gene encodes CDR1 LNHNV and CDR2 YYDKDF (reference sequence).